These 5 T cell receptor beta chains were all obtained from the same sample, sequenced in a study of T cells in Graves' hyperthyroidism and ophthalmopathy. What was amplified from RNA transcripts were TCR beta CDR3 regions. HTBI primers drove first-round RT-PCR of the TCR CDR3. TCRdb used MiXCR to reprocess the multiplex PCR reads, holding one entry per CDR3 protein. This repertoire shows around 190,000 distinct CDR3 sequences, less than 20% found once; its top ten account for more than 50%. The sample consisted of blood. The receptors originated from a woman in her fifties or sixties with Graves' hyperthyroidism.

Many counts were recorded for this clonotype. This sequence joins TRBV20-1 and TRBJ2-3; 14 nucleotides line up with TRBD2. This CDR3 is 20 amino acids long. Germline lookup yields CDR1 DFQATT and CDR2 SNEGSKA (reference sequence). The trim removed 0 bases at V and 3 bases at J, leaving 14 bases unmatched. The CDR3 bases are TGCAGTGCTAGAGATACCCCGACTAGCGGGAGGGCCATACCTACAGATACGCAGTATTTT. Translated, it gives CSARDTPTSGRAIPTDTQYF.

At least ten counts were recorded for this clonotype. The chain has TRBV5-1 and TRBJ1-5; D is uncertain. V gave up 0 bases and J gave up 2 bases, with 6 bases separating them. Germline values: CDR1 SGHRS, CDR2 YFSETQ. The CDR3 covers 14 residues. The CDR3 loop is CASSLDGRNQPQHF. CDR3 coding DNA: TGCGCCAGCAGCTTGGACGGACGCAATCAGCCCCAGCATTTT.

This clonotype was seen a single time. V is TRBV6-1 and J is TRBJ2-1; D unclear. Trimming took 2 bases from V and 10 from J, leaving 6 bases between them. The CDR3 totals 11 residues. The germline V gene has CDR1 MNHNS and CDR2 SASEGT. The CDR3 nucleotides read TGTGCCAGCAGTGAATCCTTGGAGCAGTTCTTC. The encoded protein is CASSESLEQFF.

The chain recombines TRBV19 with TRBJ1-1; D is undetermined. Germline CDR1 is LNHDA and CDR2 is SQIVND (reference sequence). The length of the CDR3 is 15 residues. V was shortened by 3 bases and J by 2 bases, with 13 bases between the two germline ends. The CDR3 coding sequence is TGTGCCAGTAGTATGGAGTCAGCGGGAAACACTGAAGCTTTCTTT. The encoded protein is CASSMESAGNTEAFF.

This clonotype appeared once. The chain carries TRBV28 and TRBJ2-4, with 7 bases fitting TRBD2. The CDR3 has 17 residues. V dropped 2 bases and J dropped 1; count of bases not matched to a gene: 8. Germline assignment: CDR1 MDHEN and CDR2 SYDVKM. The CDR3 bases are TGTGCCAGCAGTTTAGTCTGGGGTAGCGGGGCCAAAAACATTCAGTACTTC. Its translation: CASSLVWGSGAKNIQYF.